The rows below give T cell receptor beta chains drawn from one sample of a study of Ad26.COV2.S vaccination and SARS-CoV-2 variants. Repertoires were generated with immunoSEQ multiplex PCR, while TCRdb's copy carries only in-frame clones and drops some. The sample consists of approximately 300,000 clones, over 80% of them appearing once. Sequenced here: peripheral blood, sampled in a trial of Ad26.COV2.S vaccine versus placebo. The receptor set was obtained from a person aged 18-60 years who received the Ad26.COV2.S COVID-19 vaccine or a placebo. CDR3s include the opening cysteine and the closing phenylalanine or tryptophan. The D gene is left open where the match is weak. Clone size is shown for a subset of rows, as once, few, many or a class of expanded clone.

NA	TRBV5-1	TRBJ2-5	NA	TGCGCCAGCAGCCAGGGTTCAACAGAGACCCAGTACTTC	CASSQGSTETQYF
NA	TRBV7-2	TRBJ2-3	NA	TGTGCCAGCAGCTTAATCGGCCTGCAGATAGACACAGATACGCAGTATTTT	CASSLIGLQIDTDTQYF
once	TRBV19	TRBJ2-3	NA	TGTGCCAGTAGACCTCGGGGCACAGATACGCAGTATTTT	CASRPRGTDTQYF
NA	TRBV19	TRBJ1-5	TRBD1	TGTGCCAGTAGCGGGACAGGGGGCGTTTTTAGCAATCAGCCCCAGCATTTT	CASSGTGGVFSNQPQHF
NA	TRBV5-1	TRBJ2-5	TRBD2	TGCGCCAGCAGCTCGAATAGCGGGATAGGAGAGACCCAGTACTTC	CASSSNSGIGETQYF
NA	TRBV5-1	TRBJ2-7	NA	TGCGCCAGCAGCTTGGAGGTAAGCTCGTACGAGCAGTACTTC	CASSLEVSSYEQYF
NA	TRBV19	TRBJ2-7	TRBD1	TGTGCCAGTAGTATCACTCGACAGGGCTGGGCCTACGAGCAGTACTTC	CASSITRQGWAYEQYF
NA	TRBV5-4	TRBJ1-2	NA	TGTGCCAGCAGCCGCGCGGCGGGCCCAGCTAACTATGGCTACACCTTC	CASSRAAGPANYGYTF
few	TRBV28	TRBJ1-4	TRBD1	TGTGCCAGCAGTGAAAGGACAGGGTCAACAGGAAAACTGTTTTTT	CASSERTGSTGKLFF
NA	TRBV5-1	TRBJ2-7	NA	TGCGCCAGCAGCTTGGGAGGGCCCTACGAGCAGTACTTC	CASSLGGPYEQYF
many	TRBV5-6	TRBJ2-5	TRBD2	TGTGCCAGCAGCCTCCCGGGACTAGCGGAGGTCCGATTGGGGACCCAGTACTTC	CASSLPGLAEVRLGTQYF
NA	TRBV19	TRBJ2-4	TRBD2	TGTGCCAGTAGTCCCTGGACTAGTCTGGGCATTCAGTACTTC	CASSPWTSLGIQYF
NA	TRBV18	TRBJ1-3	TRBD1	TGTGCCAGCTCACCCCCGACAGGGGGAAAAGGAAACACCATATATTTT	CASSPPTGGKGNTIYF
NA	TRBV5-1	TRBJ2-3	NA	TGCGCCAGCAGCCGACAGGGAGGGGGTGTAGGGACAGATACGCAGTATTTT	CASSRQGGGVGTDTQYF
NA	TRBV5-5	TRBJ2-5	TRBD2	TGTGCCAGCAGCTTGGGACTAGCGGAGACCCAGTACTTC	CASSLGLAETQYF
NA	TRBV3-1/TRBV3-2	TRBJ1-5	NA	TGTGCCAGCAGCCAAGATTTCGGTAGGTCCCAGCATTTT	CASSQDFGRSQHF
NA	TRBV6-6	TRBJ1-3	NA	TGTGCCAGCAGTTACTCGTCAGGGCTTGGAAACACCATATATTTT	CASSYSSGLGNTIYF
many	TRBV11-3	TRBJ2-5	NA	TGTGCCAGCAGCCGATCTCAGCAAGAGACCCAGTACTTC	CASSRSQQETQYF
NA	TRBV25-1	TRBJ1-1	NA	TGTGCCAGCAGATATTTGAACACTGAAGCTTTCTTT	CASRYLNTEAFF
NA	TRBV7-8	TRBJ1-2	NA	TGTGCCAGCAGCTTGGCAGCTCACTATGGCTACACCTTC	CASSLAAHYGYTF
NA	TRBV11-3	TRBJ1-3	NA	TGTGCCAGCAGCTTGGAAGGAAACACCATATATTTT	CASSLEGNTIYF
NA	TRBV5-4	TRBJ2-5	NA	TGTGCCAGCAGCCCCTCACCGTCAGGGGAGGTAGAGACCCAGTACTTC	CASSPSPSGEVETQYF
once	TRBV2	TRBJ2-2	NA	TGTGCCAGCAGTGTCGGGACCGGGGAGCTGTTTTTT	CASSVGTGELFF
few	TRBV5-1	TRBJ2-2	NA	TGCGCCAGCAGCTTAGGGCAGGGCGGTATGAACACCGGGGAGCTGTTTTTT	CASSLGQGGMNTGELFF
NA	TRBV13	TRBJ2-1	NA	TGTGCCAGCAGCCTACTCCCTATTCCTGGCGTGGGGGGAGGTAGCAATGAGCAGTTCTTC	CASSLLPIPGVGGGSNEQFF
NA	TRBV6-1	TRBJ1-5	NA	TGTGCCAGCAGTGACGGGCAATATAGCAATCAGCCCCAGCATTTT	CASSDGQYSNQPQHF
NA	TRBV28	TRBJ1-4	NA	TGTGCCAGCAGTTTCCCCGCATCTAATGAAAAACTGTTTTTT	CASSFPASNEKLFF
NA	TRBV3-1/TRBV3-2	TRBJ2-7	NA	TGTGCCAGCAGCCAACTAGGACAGTATCTCTCCTACGAGCAGTACTTC	CASSQLGQYLSYEQYF
NA	TRBV7-6	TRBJ2-7	NA	TGTGCCAGCAGCTTAATGCCTCCTCCCGACGAGCAGTACTTC	CASSLMPPPDEQYF
NA	TRBV4-1	TRBJ2-3	NA	TGCGCCAGCAGCCAAGAAGAAAGCCGGGATACGCAGTATTTT	CASSQEESRDTQYF
NA	TRBV5-6	TRBJ1-2	NA	TGTGCCAGCAGCTTGGGAGGGGAGCAAAGGACCTATGGCTACACCTTC	CASSLGGEQRTYGYTF
once	TRBV11-3	TRBJ2-1	NA	TGTGCCAGCAGCTTAGATCAGGGGGCGGGGGAGTATGAGCAGTTCTTC	CASSLDQGAGEYEQFF
once	TRBV28	TRBJ2-1	TRBD2	TGTGCCAGCAGTTTATGGTCCAGCGGGGTTAAAACCCACAATGAGCAGTTCTTC	CASSLWSSGVKTHNEQFF
NA	TRBV19	TRBJ1-5	NA	TGTGCCAGTAGTATAGTAGTGGATCAGCCCCAGCATTTT	CASSIVVDQPQHF
NA	TRBV4-1	TRBJ2-1	TRBD2	TGCGCCAGCAGCCGGCTCACTAGCGGGGGGGACAATGAGCAGTTCTTC	CASSRLTSGGDNEQFF
NA	TRBV15	TRBJ2-6	TRBD1	TGTGCCACCAGCAGGACAGGGGACGGGGCCAACGTCCTGACTTTC	CATSRTGDGANVLTF
NA	TRBV7-9	TRBJ2-7	NA	TGTGCCAGCCGGCGATCTAGCTCCTACGAGCAGTACTTC	CASRRSSSYEQYF
NA	TRBV2	TRBJ2-5	TRBD2	TGTGCCAGCAGCTCACCCCTAGCGGGGGGGGTGACCCAGTACTTC	CASSSPLAGGVTQYF
NA	TRBV2	TRBJ2-2	NA	TGTGCCAGCAGTGTAAGGGGACACGCGCCCGGGGAGCTGTTTTTT	CASSVRGHAPGELFF
NA	TRBV14	TRBJ2-7	NA	TGTGCCAGCAGCCAAGAGGTAGGGGAGCAGTACTTC	CASSQEVGEQYF
NA	TRBV5-1	TRBJ1-2	TRBD1	TGCGCCAGCAGCTTGGAGTCGCAGGGGGCAATCTATGGCTACACCTTC	CASSLESQGAIYGYTF
NA	TRBV28	TRBJ2-2	TRBD1	TGTGCCAGCAGCCCCCTTCAGGGGGCGGGAAACACCGGGGAGCTGTTTTTT	CASSPLQGAGNTGELFF
NA	TRBV4-1	TRBJ2-7	NA	TGCGCCAGCAGCCAAGAGACACACAGCTCCTACGAGCAGTACTTC	CASSQETHSSYEQYF
NA	TRBV9	TRBJ2-5	TRBD2	TGTGCCAGCAGCGTGGGAGGGTGGGAAGAGACCCAGTACTTC	CASSVGGWEETQYF
NA	TRBV7-8	TRBJ2-3	TRBD2	TGTGCCAGCAGCTTGGGCGGGGGTTTGGGCACAGATACGCAGTATTTT	CASSLGGGLGTDTQYF
NA	TRBV5-1	TRBJ1-4	TRBD1	TGCGCCAGCAGCCTGGACAGGGAAGGTGAAAAACTGTTTTTT	CASSLDREGEKLFF
NA	TRBV12-3/TRBV12-4	TRBJ2-3	NA	TGTGCCAGCAGAATGAGTCCCCCAGATACGCAGTATTTT	CASRMSPPDTQYF